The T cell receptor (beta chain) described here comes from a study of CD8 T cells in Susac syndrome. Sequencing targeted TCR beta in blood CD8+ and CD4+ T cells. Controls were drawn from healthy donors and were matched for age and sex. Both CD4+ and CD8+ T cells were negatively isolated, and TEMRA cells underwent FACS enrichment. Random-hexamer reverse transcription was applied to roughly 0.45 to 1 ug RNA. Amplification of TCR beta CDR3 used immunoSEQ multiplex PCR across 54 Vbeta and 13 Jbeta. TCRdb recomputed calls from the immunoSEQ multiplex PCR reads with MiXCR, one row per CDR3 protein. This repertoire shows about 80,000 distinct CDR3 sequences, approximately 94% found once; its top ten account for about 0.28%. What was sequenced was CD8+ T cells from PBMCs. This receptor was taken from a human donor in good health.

CDR3 residues: CATSTTGGRNQPQHF. CDR3 DNA sequence: TGTGCCACCAGCACCACAGGGGGCCGGAATCAGCCCCAGCATTTT. The V call is TRBV15, the J call TRBJ1-5, with 9 nucleotides matching TRBD1. The trim removed 4 bases at V and 4 bases at J, leaving 5 bases unmatched. This CDR3 spans 15 amino acids. CDR1 is LNHNV and CDR2 is YYDKDF in the germline V gene (reference sequence).